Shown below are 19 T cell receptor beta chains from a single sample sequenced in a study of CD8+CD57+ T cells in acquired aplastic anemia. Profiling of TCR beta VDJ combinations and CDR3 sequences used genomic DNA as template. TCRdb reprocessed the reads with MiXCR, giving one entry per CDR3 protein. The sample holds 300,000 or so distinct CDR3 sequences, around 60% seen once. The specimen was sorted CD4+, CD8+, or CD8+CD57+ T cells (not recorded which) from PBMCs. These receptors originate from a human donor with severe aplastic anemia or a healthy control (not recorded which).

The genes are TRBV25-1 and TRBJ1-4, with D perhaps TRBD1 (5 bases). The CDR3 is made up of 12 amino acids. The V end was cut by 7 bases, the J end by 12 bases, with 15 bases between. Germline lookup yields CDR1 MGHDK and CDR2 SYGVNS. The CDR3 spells CASNRDGKELFF. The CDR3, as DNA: TGTGCCAGCAACCGGGACGGCAAAGAACTGTTTTTT.

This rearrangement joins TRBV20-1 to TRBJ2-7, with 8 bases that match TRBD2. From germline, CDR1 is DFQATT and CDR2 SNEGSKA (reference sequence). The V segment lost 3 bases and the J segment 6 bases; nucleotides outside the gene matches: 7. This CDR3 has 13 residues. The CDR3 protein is CSARRLAGSEQYF. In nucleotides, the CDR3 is TGCAGTGCTAGGCGGCTAGCGGGCTCCGAGCAGTACTTC.

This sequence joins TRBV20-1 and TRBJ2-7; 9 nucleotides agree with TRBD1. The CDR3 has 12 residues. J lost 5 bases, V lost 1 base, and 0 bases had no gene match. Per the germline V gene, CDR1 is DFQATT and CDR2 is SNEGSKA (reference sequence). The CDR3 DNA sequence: TGCAGTGCTAGAGGGACAGGGGACGAGCAGTACTTC. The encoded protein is CSARGTGDEQYF.

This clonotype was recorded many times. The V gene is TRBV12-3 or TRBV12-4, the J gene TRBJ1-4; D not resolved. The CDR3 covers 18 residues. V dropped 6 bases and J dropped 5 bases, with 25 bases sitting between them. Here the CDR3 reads CASSPGWSGKLRNEKLFF. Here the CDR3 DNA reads TGTGCCAGCAGCCCCGGGTGGTCAGGAAAGTTGCGCAATGAAAAACTGTTTTTT.

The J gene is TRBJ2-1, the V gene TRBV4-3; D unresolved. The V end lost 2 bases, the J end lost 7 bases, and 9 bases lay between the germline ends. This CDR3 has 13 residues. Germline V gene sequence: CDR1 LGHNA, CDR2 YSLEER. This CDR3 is CASSQRDGNEQFF. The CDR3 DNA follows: TGCGCCAGCAGCCAACGAGACGGTAATGAGCAGTTCTTC.

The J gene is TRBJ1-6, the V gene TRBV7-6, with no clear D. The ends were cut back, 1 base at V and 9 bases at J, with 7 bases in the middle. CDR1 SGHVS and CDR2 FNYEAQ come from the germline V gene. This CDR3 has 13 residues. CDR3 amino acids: CASSLGFGSPLHF. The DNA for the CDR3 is TGTGCCAGCAGCTTAGGTTTCGGTTCACCCCTCCACTTT.

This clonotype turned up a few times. CDR3 bases: TGTGCCAGCAGCTTCGCCGCTAGCGGGTCCTCCTACGAGCAGTACTTC. It specifies CASSFAASGSSYEQYF. The chain is built from TRBV7-8 and TRBJ2-7; 8 bases match TRBD2. The CDR3 is made up of 16 amino acids. CDR1 is SGHVS and CDR2 is FQNEAQ in the germline V gene. V shed 3 bases and J 0 bases; nucleotides not matched to a gene: 7.

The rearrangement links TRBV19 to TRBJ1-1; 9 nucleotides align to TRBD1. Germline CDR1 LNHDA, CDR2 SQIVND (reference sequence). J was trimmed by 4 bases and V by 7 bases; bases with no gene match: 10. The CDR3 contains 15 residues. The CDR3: CASIGTGLRGTEAFF. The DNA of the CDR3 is TGTGCCAGTATCGGGACAGGGCTTCGGGGCACTGAAGCTTTCTTT.

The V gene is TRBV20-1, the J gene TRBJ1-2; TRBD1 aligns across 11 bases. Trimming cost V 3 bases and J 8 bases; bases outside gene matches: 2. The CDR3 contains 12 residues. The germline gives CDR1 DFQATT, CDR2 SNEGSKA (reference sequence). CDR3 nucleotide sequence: TGCAGTGCTAGGGACAGGGGGCTCGGCTACACCTTC. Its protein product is CSARDRGLGYTF.

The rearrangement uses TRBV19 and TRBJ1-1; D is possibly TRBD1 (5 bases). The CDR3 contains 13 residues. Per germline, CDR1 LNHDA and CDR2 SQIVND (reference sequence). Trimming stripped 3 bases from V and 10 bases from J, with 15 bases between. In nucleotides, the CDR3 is TGTGCCAGTAGTATGAATCGGGGGGAATCAGCTTTCTTT. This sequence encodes CASSMNRGESAFF. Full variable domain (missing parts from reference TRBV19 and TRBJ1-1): DGGITQSPKYLFRKEGQNVTLSCEQNLNHDAMYWYRQDPGQGLRLIYYSQIVNDFQKGDIAEGYSVSREKKESFPLTVTSAQKNPTAFYLCASSMNRGESAFFGQGTRLTVV.

CDR3: CASREDRRQFF. CDR3 nucleotide sequence: TGTGCCAGCAGGGAGGACAGACGACAGTTCTTC. The V and J genes are TRBV2 and TRBJ2-1; TRBD1 is a possible D gene (6 bases). V gave up 6 bases and J gave up 13 bases, with 13 bases separating them. This CDR3 comprises 11 residues. Germline lookup yields CDR1 SNHLY and CDR2 FYNNEI.

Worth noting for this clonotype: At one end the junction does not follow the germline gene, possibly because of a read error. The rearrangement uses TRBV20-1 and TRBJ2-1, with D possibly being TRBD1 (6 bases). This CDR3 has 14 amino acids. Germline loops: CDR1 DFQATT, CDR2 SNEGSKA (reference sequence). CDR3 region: CSARGDISYNDQFF. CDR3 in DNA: TGCAGTGCTAGGGGGGACATTTCCTACAATGATCAGTTCTTC.

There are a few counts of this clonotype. The CDR3 loop reads CASSGNRAGRAFF. The DNA of the CDR3 is TGTGCCAGCAGTGGAAATAGGGCCGGTCGAGCTTTCTTT. The chain uses TRBV6-1 and TRBJ1-1, with no clear D. The CDR3 is 13 residues long. The V and J ends lost 4 bases and 10 bases respectively, with 16 bases between them. The germline V gene has CDR1 MNHNS and CDR2 SASEGT.

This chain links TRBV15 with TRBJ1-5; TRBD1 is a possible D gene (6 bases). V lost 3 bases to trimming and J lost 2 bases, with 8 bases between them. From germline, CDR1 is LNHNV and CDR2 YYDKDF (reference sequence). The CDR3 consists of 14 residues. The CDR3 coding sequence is TGTGCCACCAGCAGGGACAGCCGCAATCAGCCCCAGCATTTT. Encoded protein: CATSRDSRNQPQHF.

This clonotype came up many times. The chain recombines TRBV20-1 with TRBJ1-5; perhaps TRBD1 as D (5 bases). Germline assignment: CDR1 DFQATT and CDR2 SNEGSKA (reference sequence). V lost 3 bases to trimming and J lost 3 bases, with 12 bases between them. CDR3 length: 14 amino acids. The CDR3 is CSASRQGFNQPQHF. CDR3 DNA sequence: TGCAGTGCTAGTAGGCAGGGTTTCAATCAGCCCCAGCATTTT.

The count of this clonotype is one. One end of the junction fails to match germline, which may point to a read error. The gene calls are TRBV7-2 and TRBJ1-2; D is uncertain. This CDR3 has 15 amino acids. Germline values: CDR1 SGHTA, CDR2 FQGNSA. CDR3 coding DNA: TGTGCCAGCAGCGCGACCGTAACGGATCCGGGTGGCTACGCCTTC. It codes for CASSATVTDPGGYAF.

CDR3 protein: CASSPPDSQGYAEAFF. CDR3 in DNA: TGTGCCAGCTCACCACCGGACAGCCAAGGATATGCTGAAGCTTTCTTT. This chain connects TRBV18 to TRBJ1-1; D possibly corresponds to TRBD1 (6 bases). Germline CDR1 is KGHSH and CDR2 is LQKENI. V was clipped by 0 bases and J by 6 bases, with 17 bases between them. This CDR3 has 16 amino acids.

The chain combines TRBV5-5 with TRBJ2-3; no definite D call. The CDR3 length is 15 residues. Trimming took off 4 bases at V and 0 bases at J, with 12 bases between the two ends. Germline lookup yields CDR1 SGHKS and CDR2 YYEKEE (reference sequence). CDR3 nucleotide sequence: TGTGCCAGCAGCCCCCCGGTGGATAGCACAGATACGCAGTATTTT. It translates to CASSPPVDSTDTQYF.

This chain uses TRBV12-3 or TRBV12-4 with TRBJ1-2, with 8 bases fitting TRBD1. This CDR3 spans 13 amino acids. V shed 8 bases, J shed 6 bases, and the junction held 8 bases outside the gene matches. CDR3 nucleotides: TGTGCCAGCTCCGTTGACAGGGGAAATGGCTACACCTTC. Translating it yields CASSVDRGNGYTF.